Listed below are T cell receptor beta chains from one sample, sequenced in a study of blood T cell repertoires in COVID-19. Libraries were prepared by immunoSEQ multiplex PCR; TCRdb keeps only in-frame clonotypes and omits some of them. The sample gives roughly 190,000 clones, 75% to 85% of which show up once; 9.5% to 11% is in the top ten. The source material was peripheral blood. The receptors come from a woman in her forties with COVID-19, enrolled during active disease. CDR3s include the opening cysteine and the closing phenylalanine or tryptophan. A D gene is named only where the DNA matches it firmly.

J | V | D | CDR3 | DNA
TRBJ2-7 | TRBV30 | NA | CALNTRYEQYF | TGTGCCCTAAATACCCGATACGAGCAGTACTTC
TRBJ2-1 | TRBV5-1 | NA | CASSAGFTTNEQFF | TGCGCCAGCAGCGCGGGATTTACGACCAATGAGCAGTTCTTC
TRBJ2-3 | TRBV29-1 | TRBD1 | CSVFGTGSLGTQYF | TGCAGCGTTTTCGGGACAGGGTCTTTAGGTACGCAGTATTTT
TRBJ1-1 | TRBV5-1 | NA | CASSQQPRDTEAFF | TGCGCCAGCAGCCAACAACCCCGGGACACTGAAGCTTTCTTT
TRBJ2-1 | TRBV24-1 | TRBD1 | CATSDLGTGGAIKQFF | TGTGCCACCAGTGATTTAGGGACAGGGGGCGCTATCAAGCAGTTCTTC
TRBJ2-3 | TRBV3-1/TRBV3-2 | NA | CASSQRIRVGGPMDTQYF | TGTGCCAGCAGCCAAAGAATAAGGGTTGGGGGCCCAATGGATACGCAGTATTTT
TRBJ2-3 | TRBV10-3 | NA | CAISTSGSTDTQYF | TGTGCCATCAGTACCAGCGGGAGCACAGATACGCAGTATTTT
TRBJ2-5 | TRBV19 | NA | CASSSTGGGLETQYF | TGTGCCAGTAGTAGTACCGGCGGAGGGTTGGAGACCCAGTACTTC
TRBJ1-2 | TRBV5-4 | TRBD1 | CASSYVDRAVGYTF | TGTGCCAGCAGCTACGTAGACAGGGCGGTCGGCTACACCTTC
TRBJ1-6 | TRBV7-9 | NA | CASSLRVSWDNSPLHF | TGTGCCAGCAGCTTACGGGTCTCTTGGGATAATTCACCCCTCCACTTT
TRBJ2-5 | TRBV27 | NA | CASSLWGVQETQYF | TGTGCCAGCAGTTTATGGGGGGTTCAAGAGACCCAGTACTTC
TRBJ2-2 | TRBV9 | TRBD1 | CASSPYSRTGTGELFF | TGTGCCAGCAGCCCGTACTCCAGGACAGGCACCGGGGAGCTGTTTTTT
TRBJ1-2 | TRBV2 | TRBD1 | CASSEAYATGKGYTF | TGTGCCAGCAGTGAAGCGTATGCGACAGGGAAAGGCTACACCTTC
TRBJ1-6 | TRBV4-2 | NA | CASSQEGGRANSPLHF | TGTGCCAGCAGCCAGGAGGGTGGCAGGGCGAATTCACCCCTCCACTTT
TRBJ1-1 | TRBV3-1/TRBV3-2 | NA | CASSQDRGTEAFF | TGTGCCAGCAGCCAAGATCGAGGTACTGAAGCTTTCTTT
TRBJ1-5 | TRBV19 | NA | CASSILRASNQPQHF | TGTGCCAGTAGTATCTTGAGGGCGAGCAATCAGCCCCAGCATTTT
TRBJ2-5 | TRBV11-2 | NA | CASSLKETQYF | TGTGCCAGCAGCCTAAAAGAGACCCAGTACTTC
TRBJ1-2 | TRBV7-9 | NA | CASSLGPEGSGYTF | TGTGCCAGCAGCTTAGGGCCGGAGGGAAGTGGCTACACCTTC
TRBJ1-3 | TRBV6-5 | NA | CASTPQQGTGNTIYF | TGTGCCAGCACCCCCCAACAGGGTACTGGAAACACCATATATTTT
TRBJ2-2 | TRBV6-5 | NA | CAGRITRGGTGELFF | TGTGCCGGCAGGATCACGAGGGGGGGCACCGGGGAGCTGTTTTTT
TRBJ1-6 | TRBV6-5 | TRBD1 | CASKESRGDRSPLHF | TGTGCCAGCAAGGAGTCCAGGGGGGATCGTTCACCCCTCCACTTT
TRBJ2-1 | TRBV7-6 | NA | CASSYSAPYNEQFF | TGTGCCAGCAGTTACTCCGCCCCCTACAATGAGCAGTTCTTC